This TCR beta chain was profiled in a study of Tregs in tolerant kidney transplant recipients. TCRdb keeps only in-frame clones here, not all; method: immunoSEQ multiplex PCR. Of some 55,000 clones listed, about 83% were seen once; the top ten hold 4% to 6.5%. A remark on this clone: At one end the junction does not follow the germline gene, possibly because of a read error.

Germline V CDR1 and CDR2: SSHAT, FNYEAQ (reference sequence). The CDR3 length is 14 residues. Source material: CD4+ T cells from blood. The V gene is TRBV7-7, the J gene TRBJ2-5; 7 bases match TRBD1. The source of this sequence is a human donor in good health. In nucleotides, the CDR3 is TGTGCTAGCAGCACACGACAGGGCTGGGAGACCCAGTACTTC. This sequence encodes CASSTRQGWETQYF.